The clone carrying this T cell receptor beta chain was observed once. Its antigen is not identified. These data belong to a study of OX40 agonist ivuxolimab in advanced cancers. General study findings and limits: Patients who responded partially at 0.1-3.0 mg/kg showed clonal expansion ranking among the lowest.

Only in-frame clones appear in the TCRdb table, and some are missing; sequencing was by immunoSEQ multiplex PCR. This sample carries about 58,000 clones, over 65% of them seen once, and the ten largest clones take 2.5% to 4%. CDR3 length: 15 residues. Per germline, CDR1 MNHEY and CDR2 SVGAGI. Trimming at V came to 4 bases and at J to 7 bases, leaving 8 bases not matched to a gene. Sequences were derived from CD4+ or CD8+ T cells sorted from blood, sampled in a trial of the OX40 agonist ivuxolimab. The source of this sequence is an adult with an advanced solid tumor such as melanoma, head and neck, liver or kidney cancer. This chain links TRBV6-5 with TRBJ2-2; 8 bases agree with TRBD1. This CDR3 is CASSSRLQGGGELFF. The CDR3 DNA sequence: TGTGCCAGCAGTTCCCGTCTACAGGGGGGCGGGGAGCTGTTTTTT.